This T cell receptor (beta chain) was profiled in a study of blood T cell repertoires in COVID-19. As handled by the study authors: Amplifying reference gene primers gave estimates of nucleated cell counts. TCRdb keeps only in-frame clones here, not all; method: immunoSEQ multiplex PCR. V, J and clone size are those of that table, while D and trimming were read from the DNA. The data contain 400,000 to 450,000 clones, approximately 90% of them singletons. Germline CDR1 SNHLY, CDR2 FYNNEI. This CDR3 contains 13 residues. V lost 6 bases and J lost 4; bases outside the gene matches: 4. Recruited during active infection, patients (from Seattle) were subsequently followed longitudinally.

Sequenced sample: peripheral blood. The sequence derives from a man younger than 35 with COVID-19, enrolled during active disease. The chain joins TRBV2 to TRBJ2-5, with 8 bases aligning to TRBD1. In DNA, the CDR3 is TGTGCCAGCAGCAGGGGGCTGGGAGAGACCCAGTACTTC. Translated, it gives CASSRGLGETQYF.